This T cell receptor (beta chain) was captured in a study of spatial heterogeneity in lung cancer. The wider study: Every unique TCR and UMI combination, on average, appeared more than ten times in raw reads.

TCRdb passed the 5' RACE reads through MiXCR, listing each CDR3 protein once. The sample records hundreds of distinct CDR3 sequences, about 9.3% being singletons. The length of the CDR3 is 15 residues. CDR1 is SGHTA, CDR2 FQGNSA, per germline. The J segment lost 2 bases and the V segment lost 5 bases, leaving 4 bases of the junction unmatched. Study-level results: In tumors, expanded intratumoral alpha and beta TCR counts tracked mutation counts.

In its sample, this clonotype was seen many times. What it binds is not known. Time point given: sample taken at primary tumor resection. V usage is TRBV7-2 and J usage is TRBJ2-3; 10 bases are shared with TRBD2. The receptor was derived from a male donor with early-stage non-small cell lung cancer. The sample here was lung tumor tissue, taken at surgery. CDR3: CASSRTSGNTDTQYF. The CDR3 DNA follows: TGTGCCAGCAGCCGTACTAGCGGGAACACAGATACGCAGTATTTT. Combining the CDR3 with reference TRBV7-2 and TRBJ2-3 gives the whole variable domain GAGVSQSPSNKVTEKGKDVELRCDPISGHTALYWYRQSLGQGLEFLIYFQGNSAPDKSGLPSDRFSAERTGGSVSTLTIQRTQQEDSAVYLCASSRTSGNTDTQYFGPGTRLTVL.